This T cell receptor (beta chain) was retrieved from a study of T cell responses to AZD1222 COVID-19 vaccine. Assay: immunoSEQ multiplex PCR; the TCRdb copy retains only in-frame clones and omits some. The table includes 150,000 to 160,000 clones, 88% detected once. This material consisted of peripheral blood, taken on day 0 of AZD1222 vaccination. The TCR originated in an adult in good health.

CDR3: CASSQSDSRGDEQFF. The CDR3 DNA follows: TGTGCCAGCAGCCAATCGGACTCTAGGGGGGATGAGCAGTTCTTC. The rearrangement uses TRBV16 and TRBJ2-1; D could derive from TRBD1 or TRBD2 (6 bases each). The CDR3 extends over 15 amino acids. Germline-derived CDR1 and CDR2 are KGHSY and FQNENV. Trimming left V 0 bases short and J 8 bases short, with 14 bases between.